This is a list of T cell receptor beta chains from one sample in a study of T and B cells in COVID-19 patients. TCRdb analysed the multiplex PCR reads with MiXCR anew, one entry per CDR3 protein. The sample lists roughly 27,000 distinct CDR3 sequences; over 25% were seen once. Sequenced: blood. The receptors originated from a human donor who had recovered from COVID-19. The conserved cysteine and the conserved F or W are not part of the CDR3 here. The order of the fields is V gene, J gene, CDR3 protein.

v_call: TRBV27
j_call: TRBJ1-1
cdr3_aa: ASSFTGASEAF

v_call: TRBV5-6
j_call: TRBJ2-1
cdr3_aa: ASSLVSLRDRGNEQF

v_call: TRBV7-9
j_call: TRBJ2-3
cdr3_aa: ASSGPPGHTQY

v_call: TRBV6-5
j_call: TRBJ2-2
cdr3_aa: ASSYSSGRPTGGELF

v_call: TRBV18
j_call: TRBJ2-1
cdr3_aa: ASSQGFPYNEQF

v_call: TRBV5-1
j_call: TRBJ2-7
cdr3_aa: ASSLRGGDEQY

v_call: TRBV20-1
j_call: TRBJ1-2
cdr3_aa: SAADPAGDYGYT

v_call: TRBV19
j_call: TRBJ1-1
cdr3_aa: ASSIEVRPNTEAF

v_call: TRBV6-5
j_call: TRBJ1-3
cdr3_aa: ASSEGFAGNTIY

v_call: TRBV7-6
j_call: TRBJ2-7
cdr3_aa: ASSPGTSGSYERY

v_call: TRBV5-6
j_call: TRBJ1-5
cdr3_aa: ASSFAGAFNQPQH

v_call: TRBV19
j_call: TRBJ1-1
cdr3_aa: ASSTLGGEAF

v_call: TRBV5-1
j_call: TRBJ2-5
cdr3_aa: ASSLDPSGIQETQY

v_call: TRBV27
j_call: TRBJ2-3
cdr3_aa: ASKIRDRATDTQY

v_call: TRBV12-3/TRBV12-4
j_call: TRBJ2-1
cdr3_aa: ASSFPGAGEVNEQF

v_call: TRBV6-5
j_call: TRBJ1-2
cdr3_aa: ASRDGIRRGYT

v_call: TRBV5-4
j_call: TRBJ2-1
cdr3_aa: ASAPASGGAGSYNEQF

v_call: TRBV12-3/TRBV12-4
j_call: TRBJ2-7
cdr3_aa: ASRGGSLTSEQY

v_call: TRBV12-3/TRBV12-4
j_call: TRBJ2-7
cdr3_aa: ASSPVIGQGLNEQY

v_call: TRBV28
j_call: TRBJ2-2
cdr3_aa: ASSHPLGRGELF

v_call: TRBV18
j_call: TRBJ1-2
cdr3_aa: ASSPEDGYT

v_call: TRBV20-1
j_call: TRBJ2-7
cdr3_aa: SARWGPDNTYEQY

v_call: TRBV6-6
j_call: TRBJ2-7
cdr3_aa: ASKQPPGTSGSEQY

v_call: TRBV6-5
j_call: TRBJ2-5
cdr3_aa: AGPGETQY

v_call: TRBV6-5
j_call: TRBJ2-7
cdr3_aa: ASMSGGGSYEQY

v_call: TRBV6-2/TRBV6-3
j_call: TRBJ1-4
cdr3_aa: ASSYSPFEATNEKLF

v_call: TRBV15
j_call: TRBJ2-5
cdr3_aa: ATRGPGETQY

v_call: TRBV7-9
j_call: TRBJ2-7
cdr3_aa: ASRPTGTYEQY